The clone carrying this T cell receptor beta chain was recorded a few times. Its specificity is unknown. The data are from a study of CD8+ T cells in alopecia areata. Study context: Dosing spanned 6 to 18 months on tofacitinib, then 6 months off drug.

Study observations and caveats: Sequenced scalp T cells also include alphabeta T cells resident in normal skin.

Sequencing used cDNA as its template, made by extracting RNA and reverse transcribing it. Generated by immunoSEQ multiplex PCR, the TCRdb table keeps only in-frame clones and is missing some. This table has 100,000 to 150,000 clones, about 49% appearing once. Germline loops: CDR1 SQVTM, CDR2 ANQGSEA. Trimming removed 6 bases at V and 4 bases at J, with 15 bases between. CDR3 length: 13 residues. This chain connects TRBV29-1 to TRBJ1-1; perhaps TRBD1 as D (6 bases). The clonotype was recovered from a human donor with alopecia areata. The sample in question was CD8+ T cells sorted from blood, obtained at week 0. The DNA of the CDR3 is TGCAGCGTAGCGAGGGAGGGGGTCACTGAAGCTTTCTTT. Amino acid sequence: CSVAREGVTEAFF.